The 10 T cell receptor beta chains given below trace back to one sample, sequenced in a study of cytomegalovirus exposure and HLA in healthy donors. Clones were read by immunoSEQ multiplex PCR, and TCRdb kept only the in-frame ones, dropping some. The table includes a few hundred thousand clones, 86% detected once. The specimen was PBMCs. These receptors all come from a woman aged 18 to 35 in good health and CMV-seronegative.

The chain employs TRBV27 and TRBJ1-2; tentative D call: TRBD1 (5 bases). This CDR3 is 15 amino acids long. V lost 3 bases, J lost 8 bases, and 19 bases lay in between. From germline, CDR1 is MNHEY and CDR2 SMNVEV (reference sequence). The chain's CDR3 is CASSFRDSQPRGYTF. The CDR3 bases are TGTGCCAGCAGTTTTAGAGACAGCCAGCCGAGGGGCTACACCTTC.

This clone was seen just once. This rearrangement joins TRBV4-3 to TRBJ2-3; D is possibly TRBD2 (6 bases). The CDR3 is made up of 16 amino acids. V was trimmed by 0 bases and J by 9 bases, leaving 19 bases between them. Germline CDR1 LGHNA, CDR2 YSLEER. The CDR3 sequence is CASSQDRSGLGTTQYF. CDR3 nucleotides: TGCGCCAGCAGCCAAGATCGGAGCGGGTTGGGCACAACGCAGTATTTT.

This chain uses TRBV6-1 with TRBJ1-4; TRBD1 matches 8 bases. V lost 6 bases, J lost 0 bases, and 6 bases stayed unmatched. The CDR3 runs 16 residues. CDR1 and CDR2 (germline): MNHNS, SASEGT. The CDR3 nucleotides read TGTGCCAGCAGAGAACAGGGGGTAGCAACTAATGAAAAACTGTTTTTT. It specifies CASREQGVATNEKLFF.

CDR3: CASSLLSGTSGYEQYF. The CDR3 coding sequence is TGTGCCAGCAGCTTACTATCCGGGACTAGCGGATACGAGCAGTACTTC. The chain employs TRBV7-2 and TRBJ2-7; 11 bases are shared with TRBD2. The CDR3 extends over 16 amino acids. CDR1 is SGHTA and CDR2 is FQGNSA in the germline V gene. The V segment lost 2 bases and the J segment 4 bases; nucleotides outside the gene matches: 7.

The gene calls are TRBV29-1 and TRBJ1-2; 11 positions agree with TRBD1. The CDR3 covers 12 residues. Trimming at V came to 6 bases and at J to 10 bases, leaving 7 bases not matched to a gene. Germline V CDR1 and CDR2: SQVTM, ANQGSEA. Here the CDR3 DNA reads TGCAGCGTGACCCGGGACAGGGGGGACTACACCTTC. Protein sequence: CSVTRDRGDYTF.

This clone was observed a few times. This chain links TRBV4-1 with TRBJ2-7, with D uncertain. V was shortened by 1 base and J by 0 bases, with 7 bases between the two germline ends. The CDR3 is made up of 14 amino acids. In germline, CDR1 is MGHRA, CDR2 YSYEKL. The CDR3 is CASSQGVLSYEQYF. The DNA for the CDR3 is TGCGCCAGCAGCCAAGGCGTCCTCTCCTACGAGCAGTACTTC.

This clone was picked up one time. The CDR3 DNA reads as TGCGCCAGCAGCCACGCCACCCCGTTACTAGCGGGAGACTCCTACGAGCAGTACTTC. Translating gives CASSHATPLLAGDSYEQYF. The V and J genes are TRBV4-1 and TRBJ2-7, with 11 bases lining up with TRBD2. The CDR3 spans 19 residues. V shed 3 bases, J shed 0 bases, and the junction held 13 bases outside the gene matches. The germline gives CDR1 MGHRA, CDR2 YSYEKL.

V usage is TRBV5-6 and J usage is TRBJ1-4; no definite D call. Germline loops: CDR1 SGHDT, CDR2 YYEEEE. The CDR3 length is 15 residues. V was pared by 1 base and J by 5 bases, with 12 bases between. CDR3 bases: TGTGCCAGCAGCTTGCGGACTCGGACGAATGAAAAACTGTTTTTT. This encodes CASSLRTRTNEKLFF.

This clone showed up just a few times. One end of the junction varies from germline; a read error may be responsible. The rearrangement links TRBV5-4 to TRBJ2-3, with TRBD2 matching over 7 bases. Germline-derived CDR1 and CDR2 are SGHNT and YYREEE (reference sequence). The CDR3 consists of 14 residues. The CDR3 region is CASRRLADTNTQYF. The CDR3 DNA reads as TGTGCCAGCAGGCGGCTAGCGGACACAAATACGCAGTATTTT.

V and J are TRBV2 and TRBJ2-3, with TRBD2 identical over 13 bases. Germline CDR1 reads SNHLY; CDR2 reads FYNNEI. The CDR3 contains 15 residues. V was pared by 5 bases and J by 11 bases, with 10 bases of the junction left unmatched. Written as DNA, the CDR3 is TGTGCCAGCAGTAGGACTAGCGGGAGCAGAATTAAGCAGTATTTT. This translates into CASSRTSGSRIKQYF.